Listed below are T cell receptor beta chains from one sample, sequenced in a study of blood T cells in healthy people across ages. TCRdb itself ran the 5' RACE reads through MiXCR, one entry per CDR3 protein. In the table there are 850,000 to 950,000 distinct CDR3 sequences, 29% of which are singletons. Sequenced sample: blood. These receptors were taken from a woman older than 75 in good health. CDR3s include the opening cysteine and the closing phenylalanine or tryptophan. Clone size is shown for a subset of rows, as once, few, many or a class of expanded clone.

J gene	clone size	V gene	CDR3 protein
TRBJ1-4	-	TRBV6-6	CASSTRGLNEKLFF
TRBJ2-5	-	TRBV15	CATSRAGVQETRYF
-	-	TRBV20-1	CSADRLTSASETQYF
TRBJ2-3	many	TRBV20-1	CSARDPLAGGIDTQYF
TRBJ1-2	few	TRBV11-2	CASSLDRGRGTYGYTF
TRBJ2-7	many	TRBV15	CATSRVGSAYEQYF
TRBJ2-1	-	TRBV29-1	CSVDLAGVRHEQFF
TRBJ2-7	many	TRBV5-5	CASSLVGEYSYEQYF
TRBJ2-7	few	TRBV5-1	CASSPPRGGSYEQYF
TRBJ1-5	many	TRBV6-2/TRBV6-3	CASSSGQRTQPQHF
TRBJ1-1	-	TRBV2	CASTTRGGKDTEAFF
TRBJ1-2	few	TRBV18	CASSPLKDSPRRNGGYTF
TRBJ2-7	many	TRBV24-1	CATSDSRLQSYEQYF
TRBJ2-3	many	TRBV5-1	CASSSSGQAGDTQYF
TRBJ2-5	-	TRBV27	CASSGLGQGQEAQYF
TRBJ2-5	many	TRBV7-2	CASSLDLATQETQYF
TRBJ1-1	few	TRBV4-3	CASSQDTRLNTEAFF
TRBJ1-5	many	TRBV7-9	CASSLGGGAGQPQHF
TRBJ2-3	-	TRBV2	CASGLGGLSTDTQYF
TRBJ2-3	many	TRBV7-6	CASSDQGGARTDTQYF
TRBJ2-3	many	TRBV25-1	CASTKNKGDTQYF
TRBJ2-1	-	TRBV7-9	CASSLGIAGGTYNEQFF
TRBJ2-3	many	TRBV29-1	CSVEGGYTDTQYF
-	few	TRBV5-1	CASSLGLGIGQETQYF
TRBJ1-1	-	TRBV30	CAWSFKLNTEAFF
TRBJ1-1	-	TRBV12-3/TRBV12-4	CASSLRRRGLPMNTEAFF
TRBJ2-2	-	TRBV29-1	CSVEENTGELFF
TRBJ2-3	many	TRBV4-3	CASSQAGGGGGNTQYF
TRBJ1-6	many	TRBV18	CASSPSGESPLHF
TRBJ1-4	few	TRBV2	CASSSDSSTNEKLFF
TRBJ2-5	few	TRBV19	CASSQGQGLYNEQYF
TRBJ1-2	many	TRBV7-2	CASSLTRQGDGYTF
TRBJ2-3	-	TRBV12-3/TRBV12-4	CATQAVSTDTQYF
TRBJ1-1	-	TRBV25-1	CASSGVIGTGNTEAFF
TRBJ2-2	many	TRBV9	CASSLRTGSNTGELFF
TRBJ1-2	many	TRBV5-1	CASSLGGQTWDGGYTF
TRBJ2-2	-	TRBV15	CATSRDSGTGELFF
TRBJ2-1	few	TRBV11-2	CASSNTAGTPRAYPSEQFF
TRBJ2-3	few	TRBV18	CASSPSSGGITDTQYF
TRBJ2-7	many	TRBV27	CASSLSGIDRVGEQYF
TRBJ2-3	many	TRBV12-3/TRBV12-4	CASRSGTGGGRTQYF
TRBJ2-5	few	TRBV4-3	CASSQLAVRVGETQYF
TRBJ1-5	many	TRBV28	CATSDQGRSQPQHF
TRBJ2-3	many	TRBV7-2	CASSLDRGRVTQYF
TRBJ2-7	-	TRBV11-2	CASRARSGYEQYF
TRBJ1-4	few	TRBV7-2	CASSLAGRGGEKLFF
TRBJ2-5	many	TRBV24-1	CATSVTGGTETQYF
TRBJ2-1	many	TRBV9	CASSVATGNEQFF